This TCR beta chain was sequenced for a study of cytomegalovirus exposure and HLA in healthy donors. Study conclusions and caveats: Most TCR sequences proved rare, with some public TCRs found in many donors. Reports indicated that the classifier achieved high specificity and sensitivity in diagnosing cytomegalovirus status.

Of note for this clone: Its antigen is still unknown.

Profiled with immunoSEQ multiplex PCR; TCRdb holds only in-frame clones, not every one. The table lists under 200,000 clones, roughly 89% of them singletons, with around 2.7% in the top ten. The receptor's source is a woman between 18 and 30 years old in good health and CMV-seropositive. The sequenced sample consisted of PBMCs.

The CDR3, as DNA: TGTGCCAGCAGCTTAGGCCTACTAGGGACTCGCACAGATACGCAGTATTTT. Amino acids: CASSLGLLGTRTDTQYF. This chain joins TRBV7-3 and TRBJ2-3; D may be TRBD2 (6 bases). The CDR3 spans 17 residues. Germline CDR1 and CDR2: SGHTA and FQGTGA. V was cut by 2 bases and J by 1 base, with 16 bases left in between.